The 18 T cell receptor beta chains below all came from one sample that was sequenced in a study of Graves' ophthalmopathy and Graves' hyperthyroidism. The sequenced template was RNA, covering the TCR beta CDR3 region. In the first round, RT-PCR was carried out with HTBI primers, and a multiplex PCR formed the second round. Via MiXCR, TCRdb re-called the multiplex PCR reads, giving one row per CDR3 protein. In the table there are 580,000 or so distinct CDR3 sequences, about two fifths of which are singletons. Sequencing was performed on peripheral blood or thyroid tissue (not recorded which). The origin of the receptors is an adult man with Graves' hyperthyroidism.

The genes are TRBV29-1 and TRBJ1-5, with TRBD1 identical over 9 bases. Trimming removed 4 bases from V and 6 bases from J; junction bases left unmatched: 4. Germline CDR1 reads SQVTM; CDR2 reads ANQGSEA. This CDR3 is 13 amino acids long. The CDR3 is CSVGTGVSQPQHF. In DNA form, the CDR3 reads TGCAGCGTTGGGACAGGGGTAAGTCAGCCCCAGCATTTT.

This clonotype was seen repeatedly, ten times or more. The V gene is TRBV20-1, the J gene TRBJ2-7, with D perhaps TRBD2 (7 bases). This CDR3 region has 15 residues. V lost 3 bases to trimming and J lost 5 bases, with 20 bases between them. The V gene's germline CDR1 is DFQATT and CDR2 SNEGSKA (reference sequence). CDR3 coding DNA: TGCAGTGCTAGTGGGGGCGGGAGTCGCGGCGACGAGCAGTACTTC. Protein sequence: CSASGGGSRGDEQYF.

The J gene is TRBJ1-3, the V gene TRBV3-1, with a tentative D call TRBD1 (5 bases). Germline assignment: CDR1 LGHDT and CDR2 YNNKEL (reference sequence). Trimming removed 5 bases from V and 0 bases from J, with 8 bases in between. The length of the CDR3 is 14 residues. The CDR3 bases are TGTGCCAGCAGCGGGGCCCGCTCTGGAAACACCATATATTTT. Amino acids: CASSGARSGNTIYF.

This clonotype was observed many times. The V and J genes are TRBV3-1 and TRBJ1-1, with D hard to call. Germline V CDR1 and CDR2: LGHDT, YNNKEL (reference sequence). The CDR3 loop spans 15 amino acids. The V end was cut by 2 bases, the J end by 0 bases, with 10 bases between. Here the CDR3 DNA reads TGTGCCAGCAGCCAACGTACAGCACTGAACACTGAAGCTTTCTTT. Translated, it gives CASSQRTALNTEAFF.

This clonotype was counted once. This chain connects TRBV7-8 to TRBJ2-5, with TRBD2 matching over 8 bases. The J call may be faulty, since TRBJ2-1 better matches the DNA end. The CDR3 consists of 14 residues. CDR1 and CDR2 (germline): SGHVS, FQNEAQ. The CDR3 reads CASSLERLAGEQFF. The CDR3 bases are TGTGCCAGCAGCTTAGAGCGGCTAGCGGGTGAGCAGTTCTTC.

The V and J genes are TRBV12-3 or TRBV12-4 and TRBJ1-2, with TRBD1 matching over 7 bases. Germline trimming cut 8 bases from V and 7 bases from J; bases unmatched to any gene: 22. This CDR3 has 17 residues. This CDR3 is CASATSGGTGGAGGYTF. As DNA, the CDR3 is TGTGCCAGCGCTACTTCAGGGGGGACCGGCGGCGCGGGTGGCTACACCTTC.

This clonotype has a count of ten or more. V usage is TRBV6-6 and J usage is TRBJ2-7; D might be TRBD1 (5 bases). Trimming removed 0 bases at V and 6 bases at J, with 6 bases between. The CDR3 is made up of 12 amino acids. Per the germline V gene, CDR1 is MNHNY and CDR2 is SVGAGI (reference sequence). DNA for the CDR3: TGTGCCAGCAGTTACTCGCAGGGCGAGCAGTACTTC. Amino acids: CASSYSQGEQYF.

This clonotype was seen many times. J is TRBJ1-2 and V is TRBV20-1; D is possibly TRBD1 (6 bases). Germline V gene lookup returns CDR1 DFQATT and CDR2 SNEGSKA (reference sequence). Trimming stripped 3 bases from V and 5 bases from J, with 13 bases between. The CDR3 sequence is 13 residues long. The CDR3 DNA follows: TGCAGTGCTAGCGTGACAGGCTTATATGGCTACACCTTC. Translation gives CSASVTGLYGYTF.

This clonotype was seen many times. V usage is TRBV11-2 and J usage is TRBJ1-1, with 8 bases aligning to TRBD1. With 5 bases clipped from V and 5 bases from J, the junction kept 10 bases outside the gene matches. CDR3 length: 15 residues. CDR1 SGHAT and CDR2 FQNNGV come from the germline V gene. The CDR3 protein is CASSQTDRGWTEAFF. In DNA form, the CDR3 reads TGTGCCAGCAGCCAAACTGACAGGGGATGGACTGAAGCTTTCTTT.

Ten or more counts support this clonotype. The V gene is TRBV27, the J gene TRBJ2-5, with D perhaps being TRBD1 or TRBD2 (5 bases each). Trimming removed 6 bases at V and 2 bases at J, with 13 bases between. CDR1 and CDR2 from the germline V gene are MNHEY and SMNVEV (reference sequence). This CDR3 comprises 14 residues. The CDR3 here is CASREGRRQETQYF. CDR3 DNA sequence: TGTGCCAGCAGAGAGGGACGCAGGCAAGAGACCCAGTACTTC.

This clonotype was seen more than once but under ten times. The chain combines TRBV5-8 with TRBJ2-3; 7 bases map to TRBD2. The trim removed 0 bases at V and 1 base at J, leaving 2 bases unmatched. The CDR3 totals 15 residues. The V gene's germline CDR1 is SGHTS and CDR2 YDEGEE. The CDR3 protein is CASSLAREGTDTQYF. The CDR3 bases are TGTGCCAGCAGCTTGGCACGGGAGGGCACAGATACGCAGTATTTT.

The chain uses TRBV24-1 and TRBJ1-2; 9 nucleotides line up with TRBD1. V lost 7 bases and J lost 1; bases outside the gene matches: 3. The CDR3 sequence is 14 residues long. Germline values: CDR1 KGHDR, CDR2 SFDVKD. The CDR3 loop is CATRGTGRNYGYTF. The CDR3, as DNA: TGTGCCACCAGGGGGACAGGGCGTAACTATGGCTACACCTTC.

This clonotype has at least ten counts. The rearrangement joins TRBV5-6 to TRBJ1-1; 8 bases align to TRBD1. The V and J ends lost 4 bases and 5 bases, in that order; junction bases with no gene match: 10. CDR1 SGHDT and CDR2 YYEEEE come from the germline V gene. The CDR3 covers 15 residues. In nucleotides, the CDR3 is TGTGCCAGCAGCCAAAAGGACAGGGAACGGACTGAAGCTTTCTTT. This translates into CASSQKDRERTEAFF.

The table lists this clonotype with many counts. The CDR3 is CASSLNGVSYEQYF. CDR3 nucleotide sequence: TGTGCCAGCAGCTTGAATGGAGTCTCCTACGAGCAGTACTTC. The chain is built from TRBV5-6 and TRBJ2-7; no definite D call. V shed 1 base and J shed 0 bases, with 8 bases lying between them. CDR1 SGHDT and CDR2 YYEEEE come from the germline V gene. The CDR3 has 14 residues.

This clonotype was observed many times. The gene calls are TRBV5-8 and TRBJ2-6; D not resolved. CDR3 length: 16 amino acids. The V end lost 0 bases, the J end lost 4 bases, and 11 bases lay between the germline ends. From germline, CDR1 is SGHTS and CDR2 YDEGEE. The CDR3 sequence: CASSLDVLWGANVLTF. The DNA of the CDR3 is TGTGCCAGCAGCTTGGATGTACTCTGGGGGGCCAACGTCCTGACTTTC.

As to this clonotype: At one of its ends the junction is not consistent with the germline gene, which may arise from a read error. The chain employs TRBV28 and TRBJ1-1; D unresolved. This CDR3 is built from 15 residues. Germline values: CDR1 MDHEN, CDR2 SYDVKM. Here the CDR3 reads CATSDSRRAGTEAFF. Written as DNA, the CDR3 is TGTGCCACCAGTGACTCTAGACGGGCGGGCACTGAAGCTTTCTTT.

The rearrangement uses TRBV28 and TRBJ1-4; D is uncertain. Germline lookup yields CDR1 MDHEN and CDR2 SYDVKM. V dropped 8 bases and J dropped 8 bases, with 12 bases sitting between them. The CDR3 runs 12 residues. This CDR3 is CASHARGEKLFF. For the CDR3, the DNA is TGTGCCAGCCACGCCCGTGGGGAAAAACTGTTTTTT.

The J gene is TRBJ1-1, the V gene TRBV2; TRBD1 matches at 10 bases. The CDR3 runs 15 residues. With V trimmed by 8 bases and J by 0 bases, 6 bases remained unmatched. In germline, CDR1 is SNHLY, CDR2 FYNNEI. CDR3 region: CASWGQGNLNTEAFF. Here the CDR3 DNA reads TGTGCCAGCTGGGGACAGGGGAACCTGAACACTGAAGCTTTCTTT.